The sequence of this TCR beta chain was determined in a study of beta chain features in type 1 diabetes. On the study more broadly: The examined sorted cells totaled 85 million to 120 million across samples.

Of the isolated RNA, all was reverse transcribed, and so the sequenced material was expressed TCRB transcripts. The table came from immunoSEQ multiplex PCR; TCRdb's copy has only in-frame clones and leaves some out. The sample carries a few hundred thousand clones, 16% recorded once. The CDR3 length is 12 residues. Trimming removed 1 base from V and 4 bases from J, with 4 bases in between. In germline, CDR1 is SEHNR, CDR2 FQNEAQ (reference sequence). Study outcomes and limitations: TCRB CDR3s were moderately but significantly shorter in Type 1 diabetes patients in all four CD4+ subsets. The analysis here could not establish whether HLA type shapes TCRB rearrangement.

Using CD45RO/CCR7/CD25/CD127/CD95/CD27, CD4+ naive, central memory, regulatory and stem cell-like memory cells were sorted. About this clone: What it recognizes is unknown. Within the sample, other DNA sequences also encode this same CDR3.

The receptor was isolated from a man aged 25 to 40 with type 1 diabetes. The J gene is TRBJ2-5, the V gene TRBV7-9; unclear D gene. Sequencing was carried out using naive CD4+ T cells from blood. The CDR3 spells CASSLGRETQYF. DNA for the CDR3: TGTGCCAGCAGCTTAGGAAGAGAGACCCAGTACTTC.